The TCR beta chain under discussion was sequenced for a study of Graves' ophthalmopathy and Graves' hyperthyroidism. RNA transcripts provided the template for amplifying TCR beta CDR3 regions. The workflow started with a first-round RT-PCR run with HTBI primers and then moved on to a second-round multiplex PCR. TCRdb passed the multiplex PCR reads through MiXCR, listing each CDR3 protein once. In the table there are around 1,200,000 distinct CDR3 sequences, about 38% of which are singletons. Germline V gene lookup returns CDR1 LNHNV and CDR2 YYDKDF (reference sequence). This CDR3 is built from 16 residues. V lost 1 base and J 2 bases, leaving 12 bases between the germline ends. Other autoimmune diseases, uncontrolled infections, pregnancy and lactation each led to patient exclusion.

The specimen was peripheral blood or thyroid tissue (not recorded which). The receptor was isolated from an adult man with Graves' hyperthyroidism. The genes are TRBV15 and TRBJ1-5, with D perhaps matching TRBD1 (5 bases). CDR3 nucleotides: TGTGCCACCAGCAGAGCGGGGGGTTGGGGCAATCAGCCCCAGCATTTT. Protein: CATSRAGGWGNQPQHF.